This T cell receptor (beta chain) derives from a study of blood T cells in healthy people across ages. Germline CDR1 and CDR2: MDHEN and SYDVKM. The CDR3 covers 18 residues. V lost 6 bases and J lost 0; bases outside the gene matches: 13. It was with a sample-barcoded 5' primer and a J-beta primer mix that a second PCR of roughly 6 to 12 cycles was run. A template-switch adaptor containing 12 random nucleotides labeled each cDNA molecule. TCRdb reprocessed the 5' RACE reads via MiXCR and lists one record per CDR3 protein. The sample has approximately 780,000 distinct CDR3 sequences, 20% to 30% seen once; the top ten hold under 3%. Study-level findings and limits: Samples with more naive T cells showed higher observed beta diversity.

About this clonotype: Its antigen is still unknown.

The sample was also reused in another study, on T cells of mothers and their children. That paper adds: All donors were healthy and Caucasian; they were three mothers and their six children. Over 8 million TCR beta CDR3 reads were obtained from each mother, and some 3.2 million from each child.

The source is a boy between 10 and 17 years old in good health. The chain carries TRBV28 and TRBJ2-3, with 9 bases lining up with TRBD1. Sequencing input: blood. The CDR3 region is CASSFLRDRAASTDTQYF. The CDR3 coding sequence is TGTGCCAGCAGCTTTCTCAGGGACAGGGCCGCTAGCACAGATACGCAGTATTTT.